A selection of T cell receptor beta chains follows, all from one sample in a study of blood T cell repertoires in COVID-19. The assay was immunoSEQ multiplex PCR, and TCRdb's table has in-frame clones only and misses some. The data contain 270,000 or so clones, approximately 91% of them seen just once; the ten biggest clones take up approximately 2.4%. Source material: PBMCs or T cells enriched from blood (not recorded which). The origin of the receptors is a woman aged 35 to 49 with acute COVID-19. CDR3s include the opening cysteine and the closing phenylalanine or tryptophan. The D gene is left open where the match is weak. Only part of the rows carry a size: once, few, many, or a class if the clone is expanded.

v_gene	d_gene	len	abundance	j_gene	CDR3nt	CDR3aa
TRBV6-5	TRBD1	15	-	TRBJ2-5	TGTGCCAGCAGGGCCGGGACAGGTTGGGAATGGACCCAGTACTTC	CASRAGTGWEWTQYF
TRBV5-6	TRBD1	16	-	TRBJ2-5	TGTGCCAGCAGCTTGGTTCGGGACAGGGGTTTCGAGACCCAGTACTTC	CASSLVRDRGFETQYF
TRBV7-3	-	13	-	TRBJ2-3	TGTGCCAGCAGCTTGACTACCCCAGATACGCAGTATTTT	CASSLTTPDTQYF
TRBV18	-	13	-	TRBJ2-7	TGTGCCAGCTCCCCCACGGGAGAAGCCGAGCAGTACTTC	CASSPTGEAEQYF
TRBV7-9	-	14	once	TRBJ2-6	TGTGCCAGCAGCTTGGGGGCCGGGGCCAACGTCCTGACTTTC	CASSLGAGANVLTF
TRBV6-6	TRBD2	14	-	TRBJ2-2	TGTGCCAGCAGCCTAGCGGGAGAATTCGGGGAGCTGTTTTTT	CASSLAGEFGELFF
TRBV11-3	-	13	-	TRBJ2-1	TGTGCCAGCAGCTTTATCAGCTACAATGAGCAGTTCTTC	CASSFISYNEQFF
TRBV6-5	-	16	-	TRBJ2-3	TGTGCCAGCAGTTACTCGGCGGGGATTAGCACAGATACGCAGTATTTT	CASSYSAGISTDTQYF
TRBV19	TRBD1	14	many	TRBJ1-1	TGTGCCAGTAGAATAGGGGGCGGGAGCACTGAAGCTTTCTTT	CASRIGGGSTEAFF
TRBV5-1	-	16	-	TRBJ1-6	TGCGCCAGCAGCTTGGAGCTGGCGGGGAATAATTCACCCCTCCACTTT	CASSLELAGNNSPLHF
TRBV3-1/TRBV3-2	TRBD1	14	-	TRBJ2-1	TGTGCCAGCAGCCGACAGGGGGTTGTATCTATGCGGTTCTTC	CASSRQGVVSMRFF
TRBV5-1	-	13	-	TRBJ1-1	TGCGCCAGCAGCTTGAGAGAATACACTGAAGCTTTCTTT	CASSLREYTEAFF
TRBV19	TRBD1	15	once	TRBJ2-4	TGTGCCAGTAGTACCCGGACAGGGACAAAAAACATTCAGTACTTC	CASSTRTGTKNIQYF
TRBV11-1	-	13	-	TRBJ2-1	TGTGCCAGCGGGAGACAGGATCGCAATGAGCAGTTCTTC	CASGRQDRNEQFF
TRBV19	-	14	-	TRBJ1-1	TGTGCCACTATTCTAGGAATCGGGGACACTGAAGCTTTCTTT	CATILGIGDTEAFF
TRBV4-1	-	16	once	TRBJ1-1	TGCGCCAGCAGCCAAGATCCCGAACAGGGAAACACTGAAGCTTTCTTT	CASSQDPEQGNTEAFF
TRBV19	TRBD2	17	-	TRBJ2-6	TGTGCCAGTAGTTGGCGGGGGGTCACCTCTGGGGCCAACGTCCTGACTTTC	CASSWRGVTSGANVLTF
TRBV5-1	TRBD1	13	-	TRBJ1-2	TGCGCCAGCAGTGGTGACAGGGTATATGGCTACACCTTC	CASSGDRVYGYTF
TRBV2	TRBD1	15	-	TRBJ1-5	TGTGCCAGCAGAGGGGACAGGGTCGACAATCAGCCCCAGCATTTT	CASRGDRVDNQPQHF
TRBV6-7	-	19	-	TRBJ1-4	TGTGCCAGCAGTTACGTTCAAGCGTTTTTGGGAGGACCAAATGAAAAACTGTTTTTT	CASSYVQAFLGGPNEKLFF
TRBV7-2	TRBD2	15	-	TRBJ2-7	TGTGCCAGCAGCTTAGCACTAGCGGGAACGGGCGAGCAGTACTTC	CASSLALAGTGEQYF
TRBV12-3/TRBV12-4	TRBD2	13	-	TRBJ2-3	TGTGCCAGCAGTTTAGGAGGGACTAATACGCAGTATTTT	CASSLGGTNTQYF
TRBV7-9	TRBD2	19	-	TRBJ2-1	TGTGCCAGCAGCTTAAGCCGGACTAGCGGGGGAAGCTCCTACAATGAGCAGTTCTTC	CASSLSRTSGGSSYNEQFF
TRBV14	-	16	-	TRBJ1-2	TGTGCCAGCAGCCCGAATCGGGACCTCCATCGGGGGGGCTACACCTTC	CASSPNRDLHRGGYTF
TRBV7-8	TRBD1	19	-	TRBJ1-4	TGTGCCAGCAGCCGCCCCGGGGGACAGAAAGATACAACTAATGAAAAACTGTTTTTT	CASSRPGGQKDTTNEKLFF
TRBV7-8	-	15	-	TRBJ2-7	TGTGCCAGCAGCTTAGCTGGACAGCCCTCCTACGAGCAGTACTTC	CASSLAGQPSYEQYF
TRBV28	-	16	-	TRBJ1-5	TGTGCCAGCAGTCCCGGACAGAGGGGTAGCAATCAGCCCCAGCATTTT	CASSPGQRGSNQPQHF
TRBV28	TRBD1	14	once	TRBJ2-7	TGTGCCAGCAGCGGGACAGAGCCCACCTACGAGCAGTACTTC	CASSGTEPTYEQYF
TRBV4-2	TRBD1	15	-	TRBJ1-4	TGTGCCAGCAGCGCTCAGGGGGCCAGTAATGAAAAACTGTTTTTT	CASSAQGASNEKLFF
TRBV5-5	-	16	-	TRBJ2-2	TGTGCCAGCAGCTTGGCTGCGGGGACGCGTGACGGGGAGCTGTTTTTT	CASSLAAGTRDGELFF
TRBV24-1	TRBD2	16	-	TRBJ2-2	TGTGCCACCAGCCTTGCGTGGGGAGCGGGAGCCGGGGAGCTGTTTTTT	CATSLAWGAGAGELFF
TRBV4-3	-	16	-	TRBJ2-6	TGCGCCAGCAGCCAAGAAGAAGGGGTGGGGGCCAACGTCCTGACTTTC	CASSQEEGVGANVLTF
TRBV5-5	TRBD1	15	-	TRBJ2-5	TGTGCCAGCAGCTTGTTTGGGACAGGGTATGAGACCCAGTACTTC	CASSLFGTGYETQYF
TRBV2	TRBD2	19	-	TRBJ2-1	TGTGCCAGCAGTGGATTAGGGACTAGCGGCAAGGGGGTTTACAATGAGCAGTTCTTC	CASSGLGTSGKGVYNEQFF
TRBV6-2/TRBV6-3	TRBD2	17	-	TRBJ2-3	TGTGCCAGCAGTTACTCGGGACTAGCGGGAGCAACAGATACGCAGTATTTT	CASSYSGLAGATDTQYF
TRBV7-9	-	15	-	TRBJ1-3	TGTGCCAGCAGCTTAGGAGCAGGGTTTGGAAACACCATATATTTT	CASSLGAGFGNTIYF
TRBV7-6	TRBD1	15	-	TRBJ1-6	TGTGCCAGCAGCTTGTGGACAGGGGATAATTCACCCCTCCACTTT	CASSLWTGDNSPLHF
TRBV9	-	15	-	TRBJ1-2	TGTGCCAGCAGCGTCCGGGGGTTAGGGTCGGATGGCTACACCTTC	CASSVRGLGSDGYTF
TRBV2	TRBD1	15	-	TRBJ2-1	TGTGCCAGCAGCCCAGGGGGTAACTCCTACAATGAGCAGTTCTTC	CASSPGGNSYNEQFF
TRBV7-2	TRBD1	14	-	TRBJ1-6	TGTGCCAGCAGCGCGGGACAGCGTAATTCACCCCTCCACTTT	CASSAGQRNSPLHF
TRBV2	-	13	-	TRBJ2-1	TGTGCCAGTCGCCCGGGAAGAAGCAATGAGCAGTTCTTC	CASRPGRSNEQFF
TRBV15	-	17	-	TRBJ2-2	TGTGCCACCAGCAGAGACAGGGTCGGGGGGAACACCGGGGAGCTGTTTTTT	CATSRDRVGGNTGELFF